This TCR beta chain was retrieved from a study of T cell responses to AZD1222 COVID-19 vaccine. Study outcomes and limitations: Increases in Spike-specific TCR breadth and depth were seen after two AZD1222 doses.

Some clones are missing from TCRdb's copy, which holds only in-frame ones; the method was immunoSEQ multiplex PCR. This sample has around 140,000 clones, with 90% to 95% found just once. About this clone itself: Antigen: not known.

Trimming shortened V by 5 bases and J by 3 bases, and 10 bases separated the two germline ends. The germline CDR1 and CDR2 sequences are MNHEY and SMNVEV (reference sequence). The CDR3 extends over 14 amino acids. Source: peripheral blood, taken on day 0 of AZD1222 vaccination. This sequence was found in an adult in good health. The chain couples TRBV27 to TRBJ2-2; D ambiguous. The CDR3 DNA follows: TGTGCCAGCAGTCGAATACCAGACACCGGGGAGCTGTTTTTT. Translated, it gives CASSRIPDTGELFF.